This TCR beta chain came from a study of OX40 agonist ivuxolimab in advanced cancers. Looking at the study overall: Patients were given ivuxolimab, an antibody that agonizes OX40 (CD134). Ivuxolimab, which patients received intravenously every 2 weeks, was dosed at 0.01 to 10 mg/kg.

Systemic immunosuppression or a history of autoimmune disease excluded patients. Blood was sampled at baseline, cycle 4 day 1, and cycle 7 day 1. Sequencing used immunoSEQ multiplex PCR; TCRdb keeps in-frame clones, though not all of them. Among 75,000 to 100,000 clones listed, about 80% were seen once. This specimen was CD4+ or CD8+ T cells sorted from blood, taken in a trial of the OX40 agonist ivuxolimab. This sequence was found in an adult with an advanced solid tumor such as melanoma, head and neck, liver or kidney cancer.

The CDR3 bases are TGTGCCAGCAACCTTGCAACTAATGAAAAACTGTTTTTT. It is translated as CASNLATNEKLFF. The chain couples TRBV19 to TRBJ1-4, with D unresolved. The V gene lost 9 bases and the J gene lost 0 bases, with 8 bases spanning the gap. This CDR3 is 13 amino acids long. The germline V gene has CDR1 LNHDA and CDR2 SQIVND (reference sequence).